The 27 T cell receptor beta chains given below trace back to one sample, sequenced in a study of CD8 T cells in Susac syndrome. Random hexamers were used to reverse transcribe an amount of about 0.45 to 1 ug RNA. TCRdb passed the immunoSEQ multiplex PCR reads through MiXCR, listing each CDR3 protein once. The sample carries about 300,000 distinct CDR3 sequences, about 88% recorded once. Sequenced: CD8+ T cells from PBMCs. The receptors shown here come from a human donor with multiple sclerosis.

The chain has TRBV7-9 and TRBJ2-5, with TRBD2 as a possible D gene (6 bases). The CDR3 contains 16 residues. CDR1 and CDR2 (germline): SEHNR, FQNEAQ (reference sequence). Trimming removed 4 bases at V and 4 bases at J, with 19 bases between. In DNA, the CDR3 is TGTGCCAGCAGCTCCGCCGGAGGGGTTTGGCGAGAGACCCAGTACTTC. It translates to CASSSAGGVWRETQYF.

This clonotype has only a few counts. The V call is TRBV25-1, the J call TRBJ2-3; D is unresolved. The CDR3 consists of 10 residues. Germline V lookup: CDR1 MGHDK, CDR2 SYGVNS. V was shortened by 4 bases and J by 4 bases, with 0 bases between the two germline ends. CDR3 sequence reads: CASSADTQYF. The CDR3 nucleotides read TGTGCCAGCAGTGCAGATACGCAGTATTTT.

CDR3 in amino acids: CASSLWVEGNTEAFF. The CDR3 DNA follows: TGTGCCAGCAGCTTATGGGTCGAGGGCAACACTGAAGCTTTCTTT. This chain joins TRBV7-8 and TRBJ1-1; no clear D. Germline CDR1 is SGHVS and CDR2 is FQNEAQ. V was shortened by 2 bases and J by 2 bases, with 12 bases between the two germline ends. The CDR3 loop spans 15 amino acids. Looking up the rest from reference TRBV7-8 and TRBJ1-1 gives the full variable domain: GAGVSQSPRYKVAKRGQDVALRCDPISGHVSLFWYQQALGQGPEFLTYFQNEAQLDKSGLPSDRFFAERPEGSVSTLKIQRTQQEDSAVYLCASSLWVEGNTEAFFGQGTRLTVV.

The J gene is TRBJ2-1, the V gene TRBV29-1, with D perhaps matching TRBD2 (5 bases). Between the trimmed V and J ends, which lost 6 bases and 8 bases, there was a span of 14 bases. Germline-derived CDR1 and CDR2 are SQVTM and ANQGSEA. The CDR3 runs to 12 residues. The CDR3 nucleotides are TGCAGCGTGCCTGAGGGTGCCGATGAGCAGTTCTTC. It codes for CSVPEGADEQFF.

The V and J genes are TRBV20-1 and TRBJ2-3; D is ambiguous. With 0 bases removed from V and 1 base from J, the gap between germline ends came to 8 bases. There are 14 residues in the CDR3. CDR1 is DFQATT and CDR2 is SNEGSKA in the germline V gene (reference sequence). The CDR3 sequence is CSARDPGRTDTQYF. The DNA of the CDR3 is TGCAGTGCTAGAGACCCCGGTCGCACAGATACGCAGTATTTT.

This chain links TRBV7-9 with TRBJ1-4; 9 bases are a match to TRBD1. CDR1 is SEHNR, CDR2 FQNEAQ, per germline (reference sequence). This CDR3 spans 16 amino acids. V lost 5 bases and J lost 5; bases outside the gene matches: 9. CDR3 residues: CASSSPRQGGNEKLFF. CDR3 nucleotide sequence: TGTGCCAGCAGCAGCCCCAGACAGGGGGGGAATGAAAAACTGTTTTTT.

This chain uses TRBV29-1 with TRBJ2-1, with 8 bases that match TRBD2. CDR1 and CDR2 (germline): SQVTM, ANQGSEA. V was clipped by 3 bases and J by 5 bases; unmatched bases: 6. CDR3 length: 14 residues. The CDR3 DNA reads TGCAGCGTTGATAGCGGGATGACCGACAATGAGCAGTTCTTC. Translation gives CSVDSGMTDNEQFF.

There are a few counts of this clonotype. This chain uses TRBV4-1 with TRBJ2-7; D tentatively reads TRBD1 or TRBD2 (5 bases each). This CDR3 region has 15 residues. CDR1 and CDR2 (germline): MGHRA, YSYEKL. V gave up 0 bases and J gave up 1 base, with 10 bases separating them. The CDR3 nucleotides read TGCGCCAGCAGCCAAGAGGGACGGCCTTCCTACGAGCAGTACTTC. Translating it yields CASSQEGRPSYEQYF.

This clonotype appeared a single time. The CDR3 protein is CASSLRVGRGLKQETQYF. Written as DNA, the CDR3 is TGTGCCAGCAGCCTGAGGGTAGGGCGCGGCTTAAAACAAGAGACCCAGTACTTC. V gene TRBV5-4 combines with J gene TRBJ2-5, with D possibly TRBD2 on 5 matching bases. Germline CDR1 SGHNT, CDR2 YYREEE (reference sequence). The germline V and J ends were trimmed by 4 bases and 2 bases, with 24 bases remaining between them. There are 18 residues in the CDR3.

The table lists this clonotype with a count of one. The chain uses TRBV19 and TRBJ2-1; D not resolved. V shed 1 base and J shed 0 bases, with 7 bases lying between them. Germline assignment: CDR1 LNHDA and CDR2 SQIVND (reference sequence). The CDR3 is 15 residues long. CDR3 loop: CASSIARSSYNEQFF. The CDR3 nucleotides read TGTGCCAGTAGTATAGCACGAAGCTCCTACAATGAGCAGTTCTTC.

This clonotype came up once. Mismatch with germline at one junction end may stem from a read error. This chain connects TRBV27 to TRBJ2-7; 9 bases line up with TRBD1. The CDR3 has 15 residues. The germline V gene encodes CDR1 MNHEY and CDR2 SMNVEV (reference sequence). Here the CDR3 reads CASILRQGGSYEQYF. CDR3 DNA: TGTGCCAGCATTTTACGACAGGGGGGGTCCTACGAGCAGTACTTC.

The V gene is TRBV13, the J gene TRBJ2-1; a possible D gene is TRBD2 (6 bases). The V end lost 3 bases, the J end lost 10 bases, and 13 bases lay between the germline ends. Per germline, CDR1 PRHDT and CDR2 FYEKMQ (reference sequence). This CDR3 has 13 residues. CDR3 nucleotide sequence: TGTGCCAGCAGCTTGCAACTAGCCCTCGAGCAGTTCTTC. It yields the protein CASSLQLALEQFF.

The chain carries TRBV20-1 and TRBJ2-1; 9 nucleotides line up with TRBD1. Germline values: CDR1 DFQATT, CDR2 SNEGSKA (reference sequence). J gave up 9 bases and V 6 bases, and 9 bases lay outside the gene matches. The CDR3 is 13 residues long. The CDR3 sequence is CSARDRDRGEQFF. The CDR3 DNA follows: TGCAGTGCCCGGGACAGGGATAGGGGTGAGCAGTTCTTC.

This clonotype was seen a few times. This rearrangement joins TRBV11-2 to TRBJ2-2; no definite D call. CDR1 SGHAT and CDR2 FQNNGV come from the germline V gene. Trimming shortened V by 11 bases and J by 2 bases, and 6 bases separated the two germline ends. The CDR3 runs 11 residues. CDR3 region: CAVGNTGELFF. In DNA, the CDR3 is TGTGCCGTGGGAAACACCGGGGAGCTGTTTTTT.

This chain links TRBV28 with TRBJ2-7, with TRBD2 matching over 10 bases. This CDR3 is built from 14 residues. Germline trimming cut 3 bases from V and 9 bases from J; bases unmatched to any gene: 8. Germline values: CDR1 MDHEN, CDR2 SYDVKM. This CDR3 is CASSLPSGSWMQYF. The CDR3 coding sequence is TGTGCCAGCAGTTTGCCTAGCGGGAGCTGGATGCAGTACTTC. The full variable domain, in which reference TRBV28 and TRBJ2-7 provide the parts outside the CDR3, is DVKVTQSSRYLVKRTGEKVFLECVQDMDHENMFWYRQDPGLGLRLIYFSYDVKMKEKGDIPEGYSVSREKKERFSLILESASTNQTSMYLCASSLPSGSWMQYFGPGTRLTVT.

This chain connects TRBV6-5 to TRBJ1-6; D is unclear. From germline, CDR1 is MNHEY and CDR2 SVGAGI. The V end was cut by 5 bases, the J end by 7 bases, with 9 bases between. CDR3 length equals 13 residues. In DNA, the CDR3 is TGTGCCAGCAGTCCCGATCACAATTCACCCCTCCACTTT. Protein sequence: CASSPDHNSPLHF.

The chain carries TRBV6-1 and TRBJ2-3; possible D gene TRBD2, 6 bases. This CDR3 has 17 residues. Trimming took off 2 bases at V and 4 bases at J, with 19 bases between the two ends. Per germline, CDR1 MNHNS and CDR2 SASEGT. Here the CDR3 DNA reads TGTGCCAGCAGTGAACTCTTCGGGGGTGAGGGGCCAGATACGCAGTATTTT. It translates to CASSELFGGEGPDTQYF.

This clonotype was seen only a few times. The V call is TRBV2, the J call TRBJ1-4; TRBD1 aligns across 9 bases. Germline V lookup: CDR1 SNHLY, CDR2 FYNNEI. This CDR3 spans 14 amino acids. Germline trimming cut 7 bases from V and 4 bases from J; bases unmatched to any gene: 4. The CDR3 protein is CASTDRGINEKLFF. The CDR3 nucleotides are TGTGCCAGCACCGACAGGGGGATTAATGAAAAACTGTTTTTT.

The chain uses TRBV13 and TRBJ1-5; TRBD1 agrees at 7 bases. The trim removed 4 bases at V and 4 bases at J, leaving 7 bases unmatched. From germline, CDR1 is PRHDT and CDR2 FYEKMQ (reference sequence). CDR3 length: 15 amino acids. Here the CDR3 reads CASSSTGQPNQPQHF. As DNA, the CDR3 is TGTGCCAGCAGCTCTACGGGACAGCCAAATCAGCCCCAGCATTTT. The variable domain in full, with the rest retrieved from reference TRBV13 and TRBJ1-5, is AAGVIQSPRHLIKEKRETATLKCYPIPRHDTVYWYQQGPGQDPQFLISFYEKMQSDKGSIPDRFSAQQFSDYHSELNMSSLELGDSALYFCASSSTGQPNQPQHFGDGTRLSIL.

This clonotype was counted a few times. The V and J genes are TRBV5-4 and TRBJ1-5; no firm D call. CDR1 SGHNT and CDR2 YYREEE come from the germline V gene (reference sequence). CDR3 length: 15 amino acids. Trimming removed 0 bases from V and 0 bases from J, with 7 bases in between. The CDR3 spells CASSLVPYSNQPQHF. DNA of the CDR3: TGTGCCAGCAGCTTGGTCCCCTATAGCAATCAGCCCCAGCATTTT.

This clonotype was seen just once. In DNA form, the CDR3 reads TGTGCCAGCAGCCAAGTCCCGTGGGGAAATGAGCAGTTCTTC. Protein sequence: CASSQVPWGNEQFF. The chain has TRBV14 and TRBJ2-1; D remains ambiguous. Germline assignment: CDR1 SGHDN and CDR2 FVKESK. V lost 1 base, J lost 7 bases, and 11 bases lay in between. The CDR3 contains 14 residues. The complete variable domain, with remaining parts taken from reference TRBV14 and TRBJ2-1, reads EAGVTQFPSHSVIEKGQTVTLRCDPISGHDNLYWYRRVMGKEIKFLLHFVKESKQDESGMPNNRFLAERTGGTYSTLKVQPAELEDSGVYFCASSQVPWGNEQFFGPGTRLTVL.

The DNA of the CDR3 is TGCGCCAGCAGCAACAAGTACTCCGGGACTAGCGGGGGGCGGCCTAGCACAGATACGCAGTATTTT. This encodes CASSNKYSGTSGGRPSTDTQYF. The chain is built from TRBV4-3 and TRBJ2-3, with 15 bases identical to TRBD2. Germline V lookup: CDR1 LGHNA, CDR2 YSLEER. Unmatched junction bases numbered 18, after V lost 5 bases and J lost 0 bases. The CDR3 has 22 residues.

This clonotype came up a few times. This chain joins TRBV19 and TRBJ2-6; D gene ambiguous. Germline-derived CDR1 and CDR2 are LNHDA and SQIVND (reference sequence). This CDR3 has 15 amino acids. The V gene lost 5 bases and the J gene lost 0 bases, with 8 bases spanning the gap. The CDR3 protein is CASSPGDSGANVLTF. Here the CDR3 DNA reads TGTGCCAGTAGTCCAGGAGACTCTGGGGCCAACGTCCTGACTTTC.

This clonotype showed up just once. The chain links TRBV7-8 to TRBJ2-1, with a possible D match to TRBD2 (5 bases). The germline gives CDR1 SGHVS, CDR2 FQNEAQ. The germline V and J ends were trimmed by 2 bases and 0 bases, with 17 bases remaining between them. The CDR3 has 18 residues. CDR3 nucleotides: TGTGCCAGCAGCTTAAGGATTGGGAGTTTCCTCTCCTACAATGAGCAGTTCTTC. It specifies CASSLRIGSFLSYNEQFF.

The rearrangement uses TRBV29-1 and TRBJ2-6; D not certain. The V and J ends lost 6 bases and 2 bases respectively, with 11 bases between them. The germline V gene has CDR1 SQVTM and CDR2 ANQGSEA. CDR3 size: 14 residues. In DNA form, the CDR3 reads TGCAGCGTCCCGTCGTCCACTGGGGCCAACGTCCTGACTTTC. It is translated as CSVPSSTGANVLTF.

The V gene is TRBV7-8, the J gene TRBJ2-1; 7 nucleotides match TRBD2. Germline values: CDR1 SGHVS, CDR2 FQNEAQ. The V segment lost 6 bases and the J segment 3 bases; nucleotides outside the gene matches: 8. This CDR3 is 15 amino acids long. The CDR3 bases are TGTGCCAGCAGAAGGGGAGGGGAGATCTACAATGAGCAGTTCTTC. It codes for CASRRGGEIYNEQFF.

The CDR3 region has the DNA TGTGCCAGCAGCTTTTTGTCCGTGAACAATGAGCAGTTCTTC. It encodes CASSFLSVNNEQFF. V is TRBV7-3 and J is TRBJ2-1; D gene ambiguous. V dropped 3 bases and J dropped 5 bases, with 11 bases sitting between them. Germline V gives CDR1 SGHTA, CDR2 FQGTGA. The CDR3 covers 14 residues.